Listed below are T cell receptor beta chains from one sample, sequenced in a study of immune characterization of retroperitoneal liposarcoma. TCRdb reanalysed the PCR reads using MiXCR and keeps one entry per CDR3 protein. This table holds some 10,000 distinct CDR3 sequences, roughly 25% found once. Sequencing was performed on tumor tissue. The receptor source for this set is a female donor with retroperitoneal liposarcoma. The CDR3 runs from the conserved cysteine through the conserved F or W. D genes are given only for firm matches. Some rows have no size entry. The others give once, few or many, or a class for an expanded clone.

>medium-sized|TRBJ2-7|.|TRBV6-1
CASRPHRTYEQYF
TGTGCCAGCAGACCCCATAGGACCTACGAGCAGTACTTC
>few|TRBJ2-3|TRBD1|TRBV6-1
CASSNPTGGSTDTQYF
TGTGCCAGCAGTAATCCGACAGGGGGCAGCACAGATACGCAGTATTTT
>medium-sized|TRBJ2-7|.|TRBV7-6
CASSPTSPGPSEQYF
TGTGCCAGCAGCCCCACCTCTCCCGGGCCTAGCGAGCAGTACTTC
>few|TRBJ2-5|.|TRBV11-3
CASTPRGEQETQYF
TGTGCCAGCACCCCTAGGGGAGAACAAGAGACCCAGTACTTC
>many|TRBJ2-5|.|TRBV6-5
CASSYSSRQETQYF
TGTGCCAGCAGTTACTCGAGTCGTCAAGAGACCCAGTACTTC
>many|TRBJ1-1|.|TRBV11-3
CASSLESQGNTEAFF
TGTGCCAGCAGCTTAGAAAGCCAGGGAAACACTGAAGCTTTCTTT
>many|TRBJ2-1|TRBD1|TRBV6-1
CASSEYNRGSEQFF
TGTGCCAGCAGTGAATACAACAGGGGGTCCGAGCAGTTCTTC
>.|TRBJ2-2|TRBD2|TRBV7-2
CASSLAASGRRGGELFF
TGTGCCAGCAGCTTAGCGGCCAGCGGGAGACGCGGCGGGGAGCTGTTTTTT
>.|TRBJ2-1|TRBD2|TRBV6-1
CASSELAGGRQETQFF
TGTGCCAGCAGTGAACTAGCGGGGGGGCGGCAAGAGACCCAGTTCTTC
>few|TRBJ2-1|.|TRBV7-9
CASSSTQETQFF
TGTGCCAGCAGCTCCACCCAAGAGACCCAGTTCTTC
>few|TRBJ2-1|.|TRBV6-1
CASRHGSYEQFF
TGTGCCAGCCGCCATGGTTCCTACGAGCAGTTCTTC
>.|TRBJ2-7|.|TRBV11-2
CASSSLISYNEQYF
TGTGCCAGCAGCTCCCTAATATCCTACAATGAGCAGTACTTC
>medium-sized|TRBJ2-1|.|TRBV6-1
CANSRAKAYNEQFF
TGTGCCAACTCAAGGGCTAAGGCCTACAATGAGCAGTTCTTC
>many|TRBJ2-3|.|TRBV12-5
CASGPKLRTTTDTQYF
TGTGCTAGTGGCCCCAAGCTACGTACGACCACAGATACGCAGTATTTT
>.|TRBJ2-1|TRBD2|TRBV6-6
CASSYSAGGQFGQFF
TGTGCCAGCAGTTATTCAGCGGGAGGGCAATTCGGGCAGTTCTTC
>.|TRBJ1-4|.|TRBV6-1
CASSERVREKLFF
TGTGCCAGCAGTGAACGGGTCCGGGAAAAACTGTTTTTT
>.|TRBJ2-5|TRBD2|TRBV24-1
CATSDLGTSGSIYNEQYF
TGTGCCACCAGTGATTTGGGGACTAGCGGGAGCATCTACAATGAGCAGTACTTC
>many|TRBJ1-6|TRBD1|TRBV6-1
CASRDRGSSPLHF
TGTGCCAGCAGGGACAGGGGGAGTTCACCCCTCCACTTT
>many|TRBJ2-5|TRBD2|TRBV7-8
CASSRPGRGRMVETQYF
TGTGCCAGCAGCCGTCCGGGGCGCGGGAGGATGGTGGAGACCCAGTACTTC
>many|TRBJ2-1|TRBD2|TRBV12-3/TRBV12-4
CASSFILAASYNEQFF
TGTGCCAGCAGTTTTATCCTAGCGGCTTCCTACAATGAGCAGTTCTTC
>.|TRBJ1-1|TRBD1|TRBV12-3/TRBV12-4
CASSGQGKGHTEAFF
TGTGCCAGCAGCGGACAGGGAAAGGGCCACACTGAAGCTTTCTTT
>.|TRBJ2-1|TRBD1|TRBV27
CASRSGTGGNEQFF
TGTGCCAGCAGATCCGGGACAGGGGGCAATGAGCAGTTCTTC
>.|TRBJ2-5|.|TRBV11-3
CASSFGAQGQETQYF
TGTGCCAGCAGCTTCGGGGCACAGGGTCAAGAGACCCAGTACTTC
>medium-sized|TRBJ2-7|.|TRBV7-2
CASSLIGVPYEQYF
TGTGCCAGCAGCTTGATAGGGGTACCGTACGAGCAGTACTTC
>.|TRBJ2-1|.|TRBV28
CASSFGGPQAEQFF
TGTGCCAGCAGTTTCGGCGGTCCTCAGGCCGAGCAGTTCTTC
>medium-sized|TRBJ2-7|.|TRBV6-1
CASSQGIGYEQYF
TGTGCCAGCAGTCAGGGAATCGGATATGAGCAGTACTTC
>.|TRBJ2-1|TRBD2|TRBV27
CASSRLAGGPVNEQFF
TGTGCCAGCAGCCGGCTAGCGGGAGGGCCCGTTAATGAGCAGTTCTTC
>.|TRBJ2-5|.|TRBV6-5
CASSYPNQETQYF
TGTGCCAGCAGTTACCCGAACCAAGAGACCCAGTACTTC
>few|TRBJ1-1|.|TRBV12-3/TRBV12-4
CASSRGGAGTEAFF
TGTGCCAGCAGCCGCGGTGGGGCGGGGACTGAAGCTTTCTTT
>few|TRBJ2-2|.|TRBV4-3
CASSPRAGTGELFF
TGCGCCAGCAGCCCTCGGGCAGGCACCGGGGAGCTGTTTTTT
>medium-sized|TRBJ2-3|TRBD2|TRBV6-6
CASSYRLAGTDTQYF
TGTGCCAGCAGTTACAGGCTAGCGGGTACAGATACGCAGTATTTT
>medium-sized|TRBJ2-7|.|TRBV7-8
CASSLQSRSYEQYF
TGTGCCAGCAGCTTACAGAGCCGCTCCTACGAGCAGTACTTC
>medium-sized|TRBJ2-1|.|TRBV6-1
CASKSASKREQFF
TGTGCCAGCAAAAGCGCCTCTAAGCGGGAGCAGTTCTTC